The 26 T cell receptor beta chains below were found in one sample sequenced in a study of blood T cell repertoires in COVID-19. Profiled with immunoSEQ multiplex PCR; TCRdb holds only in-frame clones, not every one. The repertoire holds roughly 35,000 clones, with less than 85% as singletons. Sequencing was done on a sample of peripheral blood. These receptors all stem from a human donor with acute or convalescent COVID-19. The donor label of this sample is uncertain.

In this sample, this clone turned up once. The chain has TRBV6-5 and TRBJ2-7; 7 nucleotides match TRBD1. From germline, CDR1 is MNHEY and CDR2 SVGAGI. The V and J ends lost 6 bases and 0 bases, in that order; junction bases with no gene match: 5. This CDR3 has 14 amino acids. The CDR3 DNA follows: TGTGCCAGCAGAGGGGACAGCAGCTCCTACGAGCAGTACTTC. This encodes CASRGDSSSYEQYF.

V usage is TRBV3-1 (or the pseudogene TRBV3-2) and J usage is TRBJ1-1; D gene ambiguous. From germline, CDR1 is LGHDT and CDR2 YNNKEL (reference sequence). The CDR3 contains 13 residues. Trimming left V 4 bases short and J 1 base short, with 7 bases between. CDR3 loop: CASSLRGNTEAFF. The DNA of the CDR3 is TGTGCCAGCAGCCTACGGGGGAACACTGAAGCTTTCTTT.

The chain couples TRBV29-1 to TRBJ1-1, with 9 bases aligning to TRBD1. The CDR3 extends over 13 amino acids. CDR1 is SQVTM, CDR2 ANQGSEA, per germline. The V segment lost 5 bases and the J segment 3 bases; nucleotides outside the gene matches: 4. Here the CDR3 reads CSVSGQGHTEAFF. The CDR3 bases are TGCAGCGTTTCTGGACAGGGGCACACTGAAGCTTTCTTT.

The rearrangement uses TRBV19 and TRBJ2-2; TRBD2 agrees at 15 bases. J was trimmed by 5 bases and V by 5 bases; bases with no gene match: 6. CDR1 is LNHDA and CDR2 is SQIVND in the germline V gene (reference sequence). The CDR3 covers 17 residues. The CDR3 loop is CASSAWGLAGGTGELFF. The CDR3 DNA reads TGTGCCAGTAGTGCTTGGGGACTAGCGGGAGGTACCGGGGAGCTGTTTTTT. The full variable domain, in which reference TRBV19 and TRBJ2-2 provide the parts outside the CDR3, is DGGITQSPKYLFRKEGQNVTLSCEQNLNHDAMYWYRQDPGQGLRLIYYSQIVNDFQKGDIAEGYSVSREKKESFPLTVTSAQKNPTAFYLCASSAWGLAGGTGELFFGEGSRLTVL.

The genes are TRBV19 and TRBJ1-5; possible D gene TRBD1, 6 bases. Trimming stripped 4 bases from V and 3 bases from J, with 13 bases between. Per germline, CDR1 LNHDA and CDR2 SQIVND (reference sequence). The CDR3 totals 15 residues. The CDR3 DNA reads TGTGCCAGTAGTAAAGAAAGGGGGTCCAATCAGCCCCAGCATTTT. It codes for CASSKERGSNQPQHF.

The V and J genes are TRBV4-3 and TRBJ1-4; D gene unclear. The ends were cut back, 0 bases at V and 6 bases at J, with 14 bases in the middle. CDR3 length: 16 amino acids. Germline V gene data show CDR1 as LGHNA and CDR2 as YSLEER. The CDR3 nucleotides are TGCGCCAGCAGCCAAGATCGTGGCACGGGTGATGAAAAACTGTTTTTT. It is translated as CASSQDRGTGDEKLFF.

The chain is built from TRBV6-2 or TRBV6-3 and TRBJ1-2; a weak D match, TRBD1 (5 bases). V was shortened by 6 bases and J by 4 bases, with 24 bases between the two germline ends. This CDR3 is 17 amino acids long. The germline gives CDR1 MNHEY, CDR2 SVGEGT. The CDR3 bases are TGTGCCAGCAGCCCCTTGGGGCCCTCGAGGGGAGGCTATGGCTACACCTTC. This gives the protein CASSPLGPSRGGYGYTF.

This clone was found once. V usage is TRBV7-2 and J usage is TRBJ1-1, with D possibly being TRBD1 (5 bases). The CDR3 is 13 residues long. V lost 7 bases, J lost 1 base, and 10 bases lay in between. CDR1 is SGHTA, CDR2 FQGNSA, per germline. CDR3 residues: CASKKDTNTEAFF. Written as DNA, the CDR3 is TGTGCCAGCAAGAAGGACACGAACACTGAAGCTTTCTTT. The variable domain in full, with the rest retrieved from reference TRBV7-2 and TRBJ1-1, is GAGVSQSPSNKVTEKGKDVELRCDPISGHTALYWYRQSLGQGLEFLIYFQGNSAPDKSGLPSDRFSAERTGGSVSTLTIQRTQQEDSAVYLCASKKDTNTEAFFGQGTRLTVV.

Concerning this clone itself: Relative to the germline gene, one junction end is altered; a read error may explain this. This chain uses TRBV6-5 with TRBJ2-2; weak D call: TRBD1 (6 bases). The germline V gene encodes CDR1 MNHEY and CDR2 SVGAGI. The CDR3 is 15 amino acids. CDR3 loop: CASRTSGENPGELFF. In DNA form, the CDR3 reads TGTGCCAGCAGAACCTCAGGGGAGAACCCCGGGGAGCTGTTTTTT.

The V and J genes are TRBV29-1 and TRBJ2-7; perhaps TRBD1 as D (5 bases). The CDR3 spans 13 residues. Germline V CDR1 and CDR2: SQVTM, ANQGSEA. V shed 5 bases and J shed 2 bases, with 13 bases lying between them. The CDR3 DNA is TGCAGCGTTACGACAGCCCAAACCTACGAGCAGTACTTC. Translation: CSVTTAQTYEQYF.

This CDR3 is CATSLGGAGGNIQYF. Here the CDR3 DNA reads TGTGCCACCTCACTCGGAGGGGCAGGGGGGAACATTCAGTACTTC. The chain couples TRBV2 to TRBJ2-4; D perhaps matches TRBD1 (7 bases). From germline, CDR1 is SNHLY and CDR2 FYNNEI. V was pared by 10 bases and J by 7 bases, with 23 bases between. This CDR3 has 15 residues.

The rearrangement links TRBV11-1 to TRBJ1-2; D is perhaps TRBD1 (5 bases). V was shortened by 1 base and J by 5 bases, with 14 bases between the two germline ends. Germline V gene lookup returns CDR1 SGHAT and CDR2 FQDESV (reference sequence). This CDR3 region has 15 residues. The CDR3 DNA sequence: TGTGCCAGCAGCTTAGTAAGCGGGACCGGGTATGGCTACACCTTC. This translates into CASSLVSGTGYGYTF.

The CDR3 reads CASSSLQGSGANVLTF. In DNA form, the CDR3 reads TGTGCCAGCAGTTCCTTACAGGGTTCTGGGGCCAACGTCCTGACTTTC. This rearrangement joins TRBV28 to TRBJ2-6, with D possibly matching TRBD1 (6 bases). CDR3 size: 16 residues. Germline lookup yields CDR1 MDHEN and CDR2 SYDVKM. V was trimmed by 4 bases and J by 1 base, leaving 11 bases between them.

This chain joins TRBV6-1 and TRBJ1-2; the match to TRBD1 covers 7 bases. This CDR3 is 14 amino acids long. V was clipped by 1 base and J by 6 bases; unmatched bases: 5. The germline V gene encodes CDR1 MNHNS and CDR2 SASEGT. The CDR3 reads CASSEGQGWDGYTF. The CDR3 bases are TGTGCCAGCAGTGAAGGACAGGGATGGGATGGCTACACCTTC.

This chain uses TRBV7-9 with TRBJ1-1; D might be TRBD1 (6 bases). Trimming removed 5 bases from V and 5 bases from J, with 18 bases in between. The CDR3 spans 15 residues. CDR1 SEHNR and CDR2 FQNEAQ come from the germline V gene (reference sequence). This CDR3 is CASSPSGGPRTEAFF. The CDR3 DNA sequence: TGTGCCAGCAGCCCCTCCGGGGGGCCGAGGACTGAAGCTTTCTTT.

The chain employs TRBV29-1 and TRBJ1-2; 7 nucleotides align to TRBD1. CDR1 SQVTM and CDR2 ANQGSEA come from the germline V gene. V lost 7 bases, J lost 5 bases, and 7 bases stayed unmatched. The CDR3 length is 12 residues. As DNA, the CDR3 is TGCAGCGCGGGGGGACAGTCTTATGGCTACACCTTC. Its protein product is CSAGGQSYGYTF.

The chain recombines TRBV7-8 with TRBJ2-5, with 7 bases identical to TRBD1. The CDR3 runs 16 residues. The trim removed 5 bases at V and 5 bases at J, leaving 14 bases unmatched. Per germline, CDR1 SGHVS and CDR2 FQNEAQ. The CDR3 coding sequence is TGTGCCAGCAGCCCAAGGACAGGTCCCCTGAGGGAGACCCAGTACTTC. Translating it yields CASSPRTGPLRETQYF.

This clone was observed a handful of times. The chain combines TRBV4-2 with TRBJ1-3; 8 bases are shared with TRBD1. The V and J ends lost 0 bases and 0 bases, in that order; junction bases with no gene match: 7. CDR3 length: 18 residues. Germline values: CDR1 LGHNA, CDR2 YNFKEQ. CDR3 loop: CASSQDSQGAGSGNTIYF. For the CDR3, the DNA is TGTGCCAGCAGCCAAGATTCCCAGGGGGCAGGCTCTGGAAACACCATATATTTT.

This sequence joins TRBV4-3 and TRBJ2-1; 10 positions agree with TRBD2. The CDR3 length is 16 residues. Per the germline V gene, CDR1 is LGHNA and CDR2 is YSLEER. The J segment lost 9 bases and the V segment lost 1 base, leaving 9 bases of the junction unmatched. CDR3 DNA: TGCGCCAGCAGCCAAGCGTGGGCTAGCGGGGGAGGTGAGCAGTTCTTC. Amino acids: CASSQAWASGGGEQFF.

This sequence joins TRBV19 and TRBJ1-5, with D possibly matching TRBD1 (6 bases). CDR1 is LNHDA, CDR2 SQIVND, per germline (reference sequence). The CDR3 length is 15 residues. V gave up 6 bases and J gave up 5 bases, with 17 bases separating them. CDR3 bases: TGTGCCAGTAGATTCAGGGCAGGGGAATATCAGCCCCAGCATTTT. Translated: CASRFRAGEYQPQHF.

The CDR3 spells CASSLSRLNTEAFF. CDR3 DNA: TGTGCCAGCAGCTTAAGCAGGCTGAACACTGAAGCTTTCTTT. The chain links TRBV7-9 to TRBJ1-1; no definite D call. The ends were cut back, 2 bases at V and 0 bases at J, with 7 bases in the middle. The length of the CDR3 is 14 residues. CDR1 and CDR2 from the germline V gene are SEHNR and FQNEAQ (reference sequence).

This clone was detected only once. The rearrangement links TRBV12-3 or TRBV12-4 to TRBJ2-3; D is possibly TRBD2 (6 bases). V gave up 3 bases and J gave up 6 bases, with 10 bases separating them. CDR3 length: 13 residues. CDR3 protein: CASSLIGGDTQYF. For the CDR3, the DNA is TGTGCCAGCAGTTTGATCGGAGGGGATACGCAGTATTTT.

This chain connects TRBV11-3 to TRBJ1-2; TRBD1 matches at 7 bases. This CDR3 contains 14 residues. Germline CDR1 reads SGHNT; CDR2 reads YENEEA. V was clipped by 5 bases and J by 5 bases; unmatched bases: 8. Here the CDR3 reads CASSKDGRGYGYTF. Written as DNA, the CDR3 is TGTGCCAGCAGCAAAGACGGCAGGGGGTATGGCTACACCTTC. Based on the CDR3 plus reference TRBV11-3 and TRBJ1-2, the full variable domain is EAGVVQSPRYKIIEKKQPVAFWCNPISGHNTLYWYLQNLGQGPELLIRYENEEAVDDSQLPKDRFSAERLKGVDSTLKIQPAELGDSAVYLCASSKDGRGYGYTFGSGTRLTVV.

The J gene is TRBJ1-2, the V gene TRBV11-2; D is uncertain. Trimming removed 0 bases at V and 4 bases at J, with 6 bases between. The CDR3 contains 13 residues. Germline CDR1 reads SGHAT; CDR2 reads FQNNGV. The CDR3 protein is CASSLDPGYGYTF. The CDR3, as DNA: TGTGCCAGCAGCTTAGATCCGGGCTATGGCTACACCTTC. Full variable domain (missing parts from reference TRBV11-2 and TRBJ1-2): EAGVAQSPRYKIIEKRQSVAFWCNPISGHATLYWYQQILGQGPKLLIQFQNNGVVDDSQLPKDRFSAERLKGVDSTLKIQPAKLEDSAVYLCASSLDPGYGYTFGSGTRLTVV.

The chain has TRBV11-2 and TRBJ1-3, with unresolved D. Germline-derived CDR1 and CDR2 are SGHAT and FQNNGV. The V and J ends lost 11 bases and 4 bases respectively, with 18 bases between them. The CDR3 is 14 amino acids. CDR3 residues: CAAGSFRAGNTIYF. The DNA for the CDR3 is TGTGCCGCGGGCTCGTTTAGGGCAGGAAACACCATATATTTT.

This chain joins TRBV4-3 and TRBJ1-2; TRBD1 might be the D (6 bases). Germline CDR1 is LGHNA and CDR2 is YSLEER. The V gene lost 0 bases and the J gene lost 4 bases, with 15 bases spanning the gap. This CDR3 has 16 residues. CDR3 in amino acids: CASSQDSQGGIYGYTF. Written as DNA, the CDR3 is TGCGCCAGCAGCCAAGATTCACAGGGAGGGATCTATGGCTACACCTTC.